This TCR beta chain was identified in a study of regulatory T cells in long-lasting Graves disease. General study findings and limits: The TCR repertoire of persistent Graves' patients was less diverse than that of newly diagnosed ones.

The time point here: newly diagnosed GD, antithyroid drugs for less than 3 months. Extracted RNA from PBMCs served as the source of the TCR library. Between the trimmed V and J ends, which lost 4 bases and 6 bases, there was a span of 19 bases. The CDR3 is 15 residues long. The V gene's germline CDR1 is MNHEY and CDR2 SMNVEV (reference sequence). Arm-PCR of CDR3 regions and iRepertoire HTBI primers were used to build TCR beta libraries. TCRdb re-called the multiplex PCR reads through MiXCR, storing one row per CDR3 protein. The data contain 300,000 to 450,000 distinct CDR3 sequences, roughly 16% of them singletons. This clonotype has at least ten counts. Its antigen is unknown.

The receptor's source is a female donor with Graves disease. The material sequenced was peripheral blood mononuclear cells (PBMCs), taken at new diagnosis, from a patient treated with antithyroid drugs. The J gene is TRBJ2-7, the V gene TRBV27, with D perhaps TRBD2 (6 bases). CDR3: CASSSISGIPSEQYF. Here the CDR3 DNA reads TGTGCCAGCAGTTCCATTAGCGGAATCCCCTCCGAGCAGTACTTC.